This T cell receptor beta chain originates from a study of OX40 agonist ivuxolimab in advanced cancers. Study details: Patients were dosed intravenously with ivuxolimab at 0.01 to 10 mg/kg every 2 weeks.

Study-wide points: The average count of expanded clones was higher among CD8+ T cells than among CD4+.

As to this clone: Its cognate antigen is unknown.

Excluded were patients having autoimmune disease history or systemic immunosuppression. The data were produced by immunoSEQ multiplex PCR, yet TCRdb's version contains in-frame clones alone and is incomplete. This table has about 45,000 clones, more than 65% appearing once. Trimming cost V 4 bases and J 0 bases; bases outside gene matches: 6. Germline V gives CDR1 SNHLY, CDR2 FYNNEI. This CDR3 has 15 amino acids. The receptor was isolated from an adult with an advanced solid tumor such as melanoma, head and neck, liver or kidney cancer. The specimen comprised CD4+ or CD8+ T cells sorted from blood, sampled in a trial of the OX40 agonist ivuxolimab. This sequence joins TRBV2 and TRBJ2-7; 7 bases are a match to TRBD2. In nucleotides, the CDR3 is TGTGCCAGCAGTGGGGGTGCTAGCGGCTCCTACGAGCAGTACTTC. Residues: CASSGGASGSYEQYF.